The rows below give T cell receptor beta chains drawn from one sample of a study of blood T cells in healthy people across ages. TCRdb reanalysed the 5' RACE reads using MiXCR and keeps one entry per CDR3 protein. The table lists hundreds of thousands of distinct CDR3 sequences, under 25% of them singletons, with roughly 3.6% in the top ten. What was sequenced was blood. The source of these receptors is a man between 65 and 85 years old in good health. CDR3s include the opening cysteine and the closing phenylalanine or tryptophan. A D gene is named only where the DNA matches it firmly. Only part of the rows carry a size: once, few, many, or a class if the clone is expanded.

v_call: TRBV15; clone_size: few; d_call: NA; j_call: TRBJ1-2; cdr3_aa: CATSEILLTNYGYTF; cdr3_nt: TGTGCCACGAGCGAGATCCTTCTCACTAACTATGGCTACACCTTC
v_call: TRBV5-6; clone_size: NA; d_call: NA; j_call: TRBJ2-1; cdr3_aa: CASSERPKSYNEQFF; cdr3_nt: TGTGCCAGCAGCGAGCGCCCTAAATCCTACAATGAGCAGTTCTTC
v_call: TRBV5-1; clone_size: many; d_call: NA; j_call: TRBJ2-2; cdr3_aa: CASSRTGNTGELFF; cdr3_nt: TGTGCCAGCAGTCGGACTGGAAACACCGGGGAGCTGTTTTTT
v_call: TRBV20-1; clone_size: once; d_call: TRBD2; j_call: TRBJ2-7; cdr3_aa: CSARVASGTSYEQYF; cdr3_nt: TGCAGTGCTAGAGTAGCTAGCGGAACCTCCTACGAGCAGTACTTC
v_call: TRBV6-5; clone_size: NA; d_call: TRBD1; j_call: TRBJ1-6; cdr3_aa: CASSSQTGGNGNSPLHF; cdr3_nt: TGTGCCAGCAGTTCCCAGACAGGGGGCAATGGTAATTCACCCCTCCACTTT
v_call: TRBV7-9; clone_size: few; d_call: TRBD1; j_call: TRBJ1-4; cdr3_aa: CASSRTGFNEKLFF; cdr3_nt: TGTGCCAGCAGCAGGACAGGGTTTAATGAAAAACTGTTTTTT
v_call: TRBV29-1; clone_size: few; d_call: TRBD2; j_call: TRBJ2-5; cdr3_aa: CSVGLAGPQETRYF; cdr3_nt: TGCAGCGTTGGACTAGCGGGACCCCAAGAGACCCGGTACTTC
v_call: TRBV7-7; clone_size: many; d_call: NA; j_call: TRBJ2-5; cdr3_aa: CASSAGIVETQYF; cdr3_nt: TGTGCTAGCAGCGCCGGGATTGTGGAGACCCAGTACTTC
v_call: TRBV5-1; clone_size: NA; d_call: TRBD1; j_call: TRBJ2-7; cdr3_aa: CASSTGTGVSYEQYF; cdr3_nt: TGCGCCAGCAGCACCGGGACAGGGGTCTCCTACGAGCAGTACTTC
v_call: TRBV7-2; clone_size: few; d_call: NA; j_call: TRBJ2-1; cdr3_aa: CASNRPLSYNEQFF; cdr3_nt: TGTGCCAGCAACAGACCTCTTTCCTACAATGAGCAGTTCTTC
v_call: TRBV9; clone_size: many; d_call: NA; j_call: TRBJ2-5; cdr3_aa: CASSVASARQETQYF; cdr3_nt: TGTGCCAGCAGCGTAGCCAGTGCGCGGCAAGAGACCCAGTACTTC
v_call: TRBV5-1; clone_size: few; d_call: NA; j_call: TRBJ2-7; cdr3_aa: CASSSSPGRDEQYF; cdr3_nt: TGCGCCAGCAGCTCGTCCCCGGGTAGGGACGAGCAGTACTTC
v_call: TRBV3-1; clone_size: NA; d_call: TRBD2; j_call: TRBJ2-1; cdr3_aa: CASSQAASGRALNEQFF; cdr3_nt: TGTGCCAGCAGCCAAGCAGCTAGCGGGAGGGCGTTAAATGAGCAGTTCTTC
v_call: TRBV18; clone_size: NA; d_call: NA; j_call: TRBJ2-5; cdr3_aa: CASSLAGIKETQYF; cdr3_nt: TGTGCCAGCTCACTAGCCGGGATAAAAGAGACCCAGTACTTC
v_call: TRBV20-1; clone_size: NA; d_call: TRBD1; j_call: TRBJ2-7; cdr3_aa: CSAVDRDRGREQYF; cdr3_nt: TGCAGTGCTGTAGACCGGGACAGGGGCCGTGAGCAGTACTTC
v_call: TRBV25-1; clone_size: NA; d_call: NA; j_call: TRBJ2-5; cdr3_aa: CASSARHWYQETQYF; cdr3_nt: TGTGCCAGCAGTGCGAGACACTGGTACCAAGAGACCCAGTACTTC
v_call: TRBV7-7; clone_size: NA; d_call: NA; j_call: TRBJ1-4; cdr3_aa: CASSKTRSPYPDSTNEKLFF; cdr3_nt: TGTGCTAGCAGCAAAACACGTTCTCCCTATCCCGATTCAACTAATGAAAAACTGTTTTTT
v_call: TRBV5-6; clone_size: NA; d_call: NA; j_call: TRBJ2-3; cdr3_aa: CASRAGPRPTDTQYF; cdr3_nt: TGTGCCAGCAGGGCTGGGCCACGTCCCACAGATACGCAGTATTTT
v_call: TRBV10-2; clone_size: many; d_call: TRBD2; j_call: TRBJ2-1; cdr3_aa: CASSGSSYNEQFF; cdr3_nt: TGTGCCAGCAGCGGGAGCTCCTACAATGAGCAGTTCTTC
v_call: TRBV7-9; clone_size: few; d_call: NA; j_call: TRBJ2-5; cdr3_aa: CASSLALAGEETQYF; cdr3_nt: TGTGCCAGCAGCTTAGCTCTGGCAGGGGAAGAGACCCAGTACTTC
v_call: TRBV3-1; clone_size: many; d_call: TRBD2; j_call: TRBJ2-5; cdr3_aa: CASSQDPPGGGAQETQYF; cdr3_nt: TGTGCCAGCAGCCAAGACCCCCCCGGCGGGGGGGCCCAAGAGACCCAGTACTTC
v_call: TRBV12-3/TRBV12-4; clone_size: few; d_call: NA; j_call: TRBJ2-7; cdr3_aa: CASSLGMAGLYEQYF; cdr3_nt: TGTGCCAGCAGTTTAGGAATGGCAGGGTTATACGAGCAGTACTTC
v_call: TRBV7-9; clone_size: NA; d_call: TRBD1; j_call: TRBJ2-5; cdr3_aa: CASSTREGTGETQYF; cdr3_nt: TGTGCCAGCAGCACAAGAGAAGGGACAGGGGAGACCCAGTACTTC
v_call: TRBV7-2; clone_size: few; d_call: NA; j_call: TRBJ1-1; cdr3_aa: CASSLGRSSFLNTEAFF; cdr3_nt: TGTGCCAGCAGCTTAGGCAGAAGCAGCTTCTTGAACACTGAAGCTTTCTTT
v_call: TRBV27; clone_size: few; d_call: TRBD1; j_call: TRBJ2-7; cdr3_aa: CASSTGQVGTYEQYF; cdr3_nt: TGTGCCAGCAGCACGGGACAGGTGGGAACCTACGAGCAGTACTTC
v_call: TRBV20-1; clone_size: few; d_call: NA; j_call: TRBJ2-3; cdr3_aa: CSASGWGSTDTQYF; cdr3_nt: TGCAGTGCTAGTGGGTGGGGGAGCACAGATACGCAGTATTTT
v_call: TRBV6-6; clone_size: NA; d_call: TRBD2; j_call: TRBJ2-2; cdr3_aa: CASSYAGAGELFF; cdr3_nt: TGTGCCAGCAGTTACGCGGGGGCCGGGGAGCTGTTTTTT
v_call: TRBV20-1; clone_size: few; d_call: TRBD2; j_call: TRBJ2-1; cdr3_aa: CSGTRLAAYNEQFF; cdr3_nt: TGCAGTGGTACACGGCTAGCGGCCTACAATGAGCAGTTCTTC
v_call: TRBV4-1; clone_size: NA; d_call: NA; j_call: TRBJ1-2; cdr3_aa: CASSQTLGRLSGYTF; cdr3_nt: TGCGCCAGCAGCCAGACCCTGGGACGGCTCAGCGGCTACACCTTC
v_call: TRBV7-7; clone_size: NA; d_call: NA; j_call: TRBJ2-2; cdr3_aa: CASSLEGSPGELLF; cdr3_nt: TGTGCTAGCAGCTTAGAGGGCAGCCCCGGGGAGCTGCTTTTT
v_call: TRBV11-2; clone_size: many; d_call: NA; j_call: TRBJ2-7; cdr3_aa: CASSLVMGSEQYF; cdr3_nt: TGTGCCAGCAGCTTAGTGATGGGGAGCGAGCAGTACTTC
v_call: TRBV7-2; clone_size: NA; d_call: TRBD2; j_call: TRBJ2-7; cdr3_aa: CASSFGLAVHEQYF; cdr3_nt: TGTGCCAGCAGCTTCGGACTAGCGGTCCACGAGCAGTACTTC
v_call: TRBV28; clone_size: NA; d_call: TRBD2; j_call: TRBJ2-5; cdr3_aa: CASSLRTSGLETQYF; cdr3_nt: TGTGCCAGCAGTTTAAGGACTAGCGGGCTTGAGACCCAGTACTTC
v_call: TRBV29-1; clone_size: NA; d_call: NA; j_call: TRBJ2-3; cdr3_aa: CSVGGETDVATDTQYF; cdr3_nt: TGCAGCGTTGGTGGAGAGACAGACGTAGCCACAGATACGCAGTATTTT
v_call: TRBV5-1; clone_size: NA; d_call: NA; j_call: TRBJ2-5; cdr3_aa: CASSLASGFETQYF; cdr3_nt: TGCGCCAGCAGCTTGGCCTCGGGATTTGAGACCCAGTACTTC
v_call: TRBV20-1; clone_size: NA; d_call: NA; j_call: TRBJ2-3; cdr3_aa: CSAFGGPGTDTQYF; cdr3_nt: TGCAGTGCTTTCGGTGGTCCTGGCACAGATACGCAGTATTTT
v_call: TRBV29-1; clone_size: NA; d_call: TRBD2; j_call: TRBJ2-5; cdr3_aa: CSVTLAGGNGQETQYF; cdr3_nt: TGCAGCGTTACACTAGCGGGAGGCAACGGACAAGAGACCCAGTACTTC
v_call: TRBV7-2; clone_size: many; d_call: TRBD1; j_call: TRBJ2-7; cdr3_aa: CASSQGQGALREYF; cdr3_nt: TGTGCCAGCAGCCAGGGACAGGGGGCGCTTAGGGAGTACTTC
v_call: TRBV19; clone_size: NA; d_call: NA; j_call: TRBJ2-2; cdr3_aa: CASSKNTGTVGELFF; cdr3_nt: TGTGCCAGTAGTAAAAATACAGGGACCGTCGGGGAGCTGTTTTTT